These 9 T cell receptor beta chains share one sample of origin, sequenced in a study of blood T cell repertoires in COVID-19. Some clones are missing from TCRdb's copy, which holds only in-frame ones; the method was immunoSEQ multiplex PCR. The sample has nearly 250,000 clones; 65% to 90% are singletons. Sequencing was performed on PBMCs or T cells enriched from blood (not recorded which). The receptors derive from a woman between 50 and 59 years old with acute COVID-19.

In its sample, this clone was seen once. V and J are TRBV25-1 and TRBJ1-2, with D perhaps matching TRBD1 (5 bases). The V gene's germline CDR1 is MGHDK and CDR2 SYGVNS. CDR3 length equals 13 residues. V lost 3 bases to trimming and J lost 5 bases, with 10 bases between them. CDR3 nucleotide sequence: TGTGCCAGCAGTGATGCAGGGCAATATGGCTACACCTTC. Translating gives CASSDAGQYGYTF.

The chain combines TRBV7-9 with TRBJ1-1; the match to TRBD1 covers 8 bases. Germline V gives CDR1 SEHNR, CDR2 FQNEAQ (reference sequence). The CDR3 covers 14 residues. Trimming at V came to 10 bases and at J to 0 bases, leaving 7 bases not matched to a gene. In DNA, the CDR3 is TGTGCCACAGGGGGCCCCCCGGTGAACACTGAAGCTTTCTTT. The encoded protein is CATGGPPVNTEAFF. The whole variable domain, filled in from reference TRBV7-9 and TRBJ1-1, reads DTGVSQNPRHKITKRGQNVTFRCDPISEHNRLYWYRQTLGQGPEFLTYFQNEAQLEKSRLLSDRFSAERPKGSFSTLEIQRTEQGDSAMYLCATGGPPVNTEAFFGQGTRLTVV.

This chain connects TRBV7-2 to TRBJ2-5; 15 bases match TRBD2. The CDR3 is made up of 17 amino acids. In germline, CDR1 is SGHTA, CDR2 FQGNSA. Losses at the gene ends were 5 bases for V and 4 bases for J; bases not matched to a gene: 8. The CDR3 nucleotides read TGTGCCAGCAGCCCGCCGGGACTAGCGGGGGGAGGAGAGACCCAGTACTTC. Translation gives CASSPPGLAGGGETQYF.

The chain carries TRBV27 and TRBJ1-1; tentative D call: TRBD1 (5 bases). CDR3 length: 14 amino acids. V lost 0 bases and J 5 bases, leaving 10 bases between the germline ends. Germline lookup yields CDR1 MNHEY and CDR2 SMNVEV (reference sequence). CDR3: CASSLSGTMTEAFF. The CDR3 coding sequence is TGTGCCAGCAGTTTATCGGGGACTATGACTGAAGCTTTCTTT.

The CDR3 loop is CASSRELRDTQYF. In DNA, the CDR3 is TGTGCCAGTAGTCGGGAGTTGAGAGATACGCAGTATTTT. The V call is TRBV19, the J call TRBJ2-3; D is perhaps TRBD2 (6 bases). From germline, CDR1 is LNHDA and CDR2 SQIVND (reference sequence). This CDR3 region has 13 residues. V was pared by 5 bases and J by 5 bases, with 11 bases between.

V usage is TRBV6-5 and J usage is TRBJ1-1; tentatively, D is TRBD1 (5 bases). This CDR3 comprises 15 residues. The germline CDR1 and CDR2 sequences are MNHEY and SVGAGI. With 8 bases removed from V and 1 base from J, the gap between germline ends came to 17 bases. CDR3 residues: CASRPRTFANTEAFF. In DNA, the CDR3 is TGTGCCAGCCGCCCGCGGACATTCGCGAACACTGAAGCTTTCTTT.

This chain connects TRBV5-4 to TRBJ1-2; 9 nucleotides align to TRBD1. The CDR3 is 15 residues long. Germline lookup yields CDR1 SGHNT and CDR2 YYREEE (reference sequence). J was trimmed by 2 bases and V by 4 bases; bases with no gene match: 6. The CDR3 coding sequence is TGTGCCAGCAGCGCGGGGGGACAGGGAAACTATGGCTACACCTTC. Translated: CASSAGGQGNYGYTF.

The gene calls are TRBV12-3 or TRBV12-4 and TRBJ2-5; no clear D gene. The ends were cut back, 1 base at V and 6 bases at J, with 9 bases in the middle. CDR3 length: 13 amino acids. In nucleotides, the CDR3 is TGTGCCAGCAGTTTAGGTCTTAGTCAGACCCAGTACTTC. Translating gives CASSLGLSQTQYF.

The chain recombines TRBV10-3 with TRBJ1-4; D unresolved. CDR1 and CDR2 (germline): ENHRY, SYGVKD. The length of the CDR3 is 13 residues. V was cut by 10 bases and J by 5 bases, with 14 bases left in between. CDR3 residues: CASSGIQNEKLFF. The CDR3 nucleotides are TGTGCCAGCTCCGGGATCCAAAATGAAAAACTGTTTTTT.